The source of this T cell receptor (beta chain) is a study of blood T cell repertoires in COVID-19. Study information: Acute and convalescent COVID-19 specimens originated in the United States, Italy and Spain. T cells, B-cell-depleted T cells, or PBMCs supplied cDNA or gDNA.

V was trimmed by 1 base and J by 8 bases, leaving 15 bases between them. The CDR3 length is 15 residues. From germline, CDR1 is SGHRS and CDR2 YFSETQ. Per the original data handling: Amplification of reference gene primers provided the estimated nucleated cell counts. Data came from immunoSEQ multiplex PCR; TCRdb stores just in-frame clones and leaves some out. The V and J calls and clone size are taken from that table; D and trimming were inferred from the DNA. The sample lists about 120,000 clones; less than 90% were seen once. This TCR came from a woman at least 80 years old with acute or convalescent COVID-19. The sample consisted of peripheral blood. The rearrangement joins TRBV5-1 to TRBJ1-4, with TRBD1 as a possible D gene (5 bases). Here the CDR3 reads CASSLTGREKEKLFF. The CDR3 DNA reads as TGCGCCAGCAGCTTGACGGGCAGGGAAAAAGAAAAACTGTTTTTT. Full variable domain (rest looked up from reference TRBV5-1 and TRBJ1-4): KAGVTQTPRYLIKTRGQQVTLSCSPISGHRSVSWYQQTPGQGLQFLFEYFSETQRNKGNFPGRFSGRQFSNSRSEMNVSTLELGDSALYLCASSLTGREKEKLFFGSGTQLSVL.